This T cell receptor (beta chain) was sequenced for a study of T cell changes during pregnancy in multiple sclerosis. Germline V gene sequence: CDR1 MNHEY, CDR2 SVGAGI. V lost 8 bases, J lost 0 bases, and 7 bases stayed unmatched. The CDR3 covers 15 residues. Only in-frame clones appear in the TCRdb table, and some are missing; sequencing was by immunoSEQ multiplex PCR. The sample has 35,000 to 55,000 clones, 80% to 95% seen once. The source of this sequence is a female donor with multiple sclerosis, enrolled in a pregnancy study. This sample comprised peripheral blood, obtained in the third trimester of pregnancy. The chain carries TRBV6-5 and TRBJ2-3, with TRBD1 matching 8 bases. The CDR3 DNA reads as TGTGCCAGCGGCAGGACAGGGCTAAGCACAGATACGCAGTATTTT. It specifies CASGRTGLSTDTQYF.